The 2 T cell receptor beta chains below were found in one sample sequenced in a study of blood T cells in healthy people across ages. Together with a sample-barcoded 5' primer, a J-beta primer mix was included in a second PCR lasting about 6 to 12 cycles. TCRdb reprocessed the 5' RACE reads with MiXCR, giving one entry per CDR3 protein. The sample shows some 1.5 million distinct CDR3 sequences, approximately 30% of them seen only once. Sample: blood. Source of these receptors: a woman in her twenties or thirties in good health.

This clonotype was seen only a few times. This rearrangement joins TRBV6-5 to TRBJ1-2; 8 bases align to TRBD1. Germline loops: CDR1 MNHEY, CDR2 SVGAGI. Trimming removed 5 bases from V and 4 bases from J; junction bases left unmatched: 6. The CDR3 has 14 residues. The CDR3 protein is CASSPPGQVYGYTF. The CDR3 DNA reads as TGTGCCAGCAGTCCCCCGGGACAGGTCTATGGCTACACCTTC.

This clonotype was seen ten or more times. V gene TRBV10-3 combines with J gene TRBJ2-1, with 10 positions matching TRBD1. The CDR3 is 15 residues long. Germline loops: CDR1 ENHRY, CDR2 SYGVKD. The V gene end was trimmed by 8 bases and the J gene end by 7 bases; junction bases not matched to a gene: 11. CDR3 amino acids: CAIGNNPGQGNEQFF. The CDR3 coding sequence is TGTGCCATCGGCAACAATCCGGGACAGGGGAATGAGCAGTTCTTC.